This TCR beta chain was obtained from a study of shared clonotypes between healthy human individuals. About the study: The plates for each donor numbered three CD4 naive, three CD4 memory, two CD8 naive and one CD8 memory. Study-wide results and limits: Sampling involved blood alone; tissue repertoires likely differ. Across a handful of donors, naive CD4 shared approximately 4.5%, naive CD8 3.5% to 4%, memory CD4 about 2.4%, memory CD8 0.4%.

CDR3 length equals 15 residues. With V trimmed by 6 bases and J by 4 bases, 6 bases remained unmatched. Germline CDR1 reads LNHDA; CDR2 reads SQIVND (reference sequence). TCRdb's table, derived via immunoSEQ multiplex PCR, lists solely in-frame clones and lacks some. The sample carries a few million clones, about 90% recorded once. To note about this clone: Its antigen is still unknown.

The clonotype originates from a man younger than 35 in good health. Some clones in this sample may be carry-over from other donors' samples. The genes are TRBV19 and TRBJ2-3; 11 nucleotides line up with TRBD2. Sequencing input: naive CD4+ T cells from PBMCs. As for subset: CD45RA+ positively selected. The CDR3 nucleotides read TGTGCCAGTAGAGTACTAGCGGGAGTCGCAGATACGCAGTATTTT. As protein: CASRVLAGVADTQYF.